This T cell receptor (beta chain) was documented in a study of control samples from healthy donors and cancer patients (dated by TCRdb to 2020 to 2022). From cysteine to phenylalanine, the CDR3 is 14 amino acids long. Kept here is only the CDR3 DNA, which spans 42 bases and is read in frame from base 1. The germline V gene (reference sequence) supplies CDR1 MNHNY and CDR2 SVGAGI. The V end gives up 7 bases and the J end 1 base, leaving 6 bases in the junction not matched to a gene. The library was made by the immunoSEQ multiplex PCR assay. TCRdb re-hosts the immuneACCESS table, in-frame sequences only. Its copies lack some clones; in the studies checked, an unresolved V gene accounts for under half of them, and the cause for the rest is not known. The sample data list tens of thousands of clones, and roughly nine tenths of these were observed just once. Roughly 14% of the sample is taken by the ten largest.

As for this clone: Its recognized antigen is unknown. Base qualities are missing; no much larger clone stands one base away.

The receptor chain draws on TRBV6-6 and TRBJ1-2; TRBD1 matches 7 bases in the middle. The TCR originated in a woman aged 70-85 years in good health. The sample was blood. CDR3 loop: CASTWDRINYGYTF. DNA sequence: TGTGCCAGCACTTGGGACAGAATTAACTATGGCTACACCTTC.